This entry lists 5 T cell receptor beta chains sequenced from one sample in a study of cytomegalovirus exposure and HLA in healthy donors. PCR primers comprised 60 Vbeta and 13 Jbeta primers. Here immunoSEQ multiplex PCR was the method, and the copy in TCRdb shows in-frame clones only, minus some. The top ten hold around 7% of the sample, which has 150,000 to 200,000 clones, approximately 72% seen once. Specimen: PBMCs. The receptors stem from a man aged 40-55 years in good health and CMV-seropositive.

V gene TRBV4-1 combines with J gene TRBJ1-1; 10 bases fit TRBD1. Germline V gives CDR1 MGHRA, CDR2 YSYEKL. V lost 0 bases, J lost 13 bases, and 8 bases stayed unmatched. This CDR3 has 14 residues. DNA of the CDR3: TGCGCCAGCAGCCAAGATGGGACAGGGGCAGTGGGTTTCTTT. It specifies CASSQDGTGAVGFF.

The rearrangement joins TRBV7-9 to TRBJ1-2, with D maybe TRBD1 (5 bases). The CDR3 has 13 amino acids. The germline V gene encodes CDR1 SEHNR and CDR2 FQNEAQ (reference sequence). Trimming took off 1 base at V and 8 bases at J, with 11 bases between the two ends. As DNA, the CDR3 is TGTGCCAGCAGCTTAGATCAGGCAGGGGGCTACACCTTC. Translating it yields CASSLDQAGGYTF. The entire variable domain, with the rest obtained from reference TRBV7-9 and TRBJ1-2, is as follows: DTGVSQNPRHKITKRGQNVTFRCDPISEHNRLYWYRQTLGQGPEFLTYFQNEAQLEKSRLLSDRFSAERPKGSFSTLEIQRTEQGDSAMYLCASSLDQAGGYTFGSGTRLTVV.

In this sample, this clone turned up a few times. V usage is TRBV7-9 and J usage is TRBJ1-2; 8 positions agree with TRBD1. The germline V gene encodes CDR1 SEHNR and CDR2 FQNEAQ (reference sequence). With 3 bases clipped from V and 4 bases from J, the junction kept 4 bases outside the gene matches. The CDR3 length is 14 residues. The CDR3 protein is CASSLGQEFYGYTF. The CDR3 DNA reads TGTGCCAGCAGCTTGGGACAGGAGTTCTATGGCTACACCTTC.

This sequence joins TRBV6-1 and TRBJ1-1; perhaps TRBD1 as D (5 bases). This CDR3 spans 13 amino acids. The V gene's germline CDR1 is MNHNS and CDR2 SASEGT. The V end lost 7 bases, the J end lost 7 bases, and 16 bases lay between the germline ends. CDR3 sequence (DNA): TGTGCCAGCATGACGGGACTCGTCGGTGAAGCTTTCTTT. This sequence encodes CASMTGLVGEAFF.

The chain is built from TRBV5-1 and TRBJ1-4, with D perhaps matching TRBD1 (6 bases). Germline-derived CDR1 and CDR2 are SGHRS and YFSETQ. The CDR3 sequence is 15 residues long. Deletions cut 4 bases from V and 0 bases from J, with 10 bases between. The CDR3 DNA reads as TGCGCCAGCAGCGGGGGGGCTGCAACTAATGAAAAACTGTTTTTT. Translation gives CASSGGAATNEKLFF.